This is a list of T cell receptor beta chains from one sample in a study of T-cell reconstitution after alpha-beta-depleted transplantation in children. Each CDR3 protein gets one entry after TCRdb re-called the PCR reads with MiXCR. Of roughly 500,000 distinct CDR3 sequences in the sample, 32% were seen once. Sequenced here: PBMCs from the stem cell graft donor, sampled from the stem cell graft. The receptor set was obtained from a human donor who donated a stem cell graft to a child with aplastic anemia. Both conserved end residues are part of each CDR3. The D gene is left open where the match is weak. Where a row states a size, it is once, few, many or the class of an expanded clone; other rows omit it.

V gene	clone size	D gene	J gene	CDR3 DNA	CDR3 protein
TRBV5-1	NA	TRBD2	TRBJ2-1	TGCGCCAGCAGCTCATTAGCGGGAGGAGATGAGCAGTTCTTC	CASSSLAGGDEQFF
TRBV12-3/TRBV12-4	NA	TRBD2	TRBJ2-4	TGTGCCAGCAGGCGACTAGCAGCAAACATTCAGTACTTC	CASRRLAANIQYF
TRBV30	NA	TRBD1	TRBJ1-4	TGTGCCTGGAGTCCCTCGGGACAGAATGAAAAACTGTTTTTT	CAWSPSGQNEKLFF
TRBV3-1	NA	NA	TRBJ2-4	TGTGCCAGCAGCCAAGGGCCGAAAGGGGCCTGGAACATTCAGTACTTC	CASSQGPKGAWNIQYF
TRBV30	NA	NA	TRBJ2-7	TGTGCCTGGAGTCCGACGGGGGAGCAGTACTTC	CAWSPTGEQYF
TRBV27	NA	NA	TRBJ2-6	TGTGCCAGCAGCCTCCGGGACCCAGGGGCCAACGTCCTGACTTTC	CASSLRDPGANVLTF
TRBV23-1	NA	NA	TRBJ2-7	TGCGCCAGCAGTCAATCCCACAGCCTCTCCTACGAGCAGTACTTC	CASSQSHSLSYEQYF
TRBV5-1	few	NA	TRBJ1-3	TGCGCCAGCAGCCCCGGACAGCAGCCCGACACCATATATTTT	CASSPGQQPDTIYF
TRBV12-3/TRBV12-4	once	NA	TRBJ1-5	TGTGCCACCAGTTTATCATCCGGGGGCTACAATCAGCCCCAGCATTTT	CATSLSSGGYNQPQHF
TRBV30	NA	TRBD2	TRBJ2-1	TGTGCCTGGAGTGTACTAGCGGGAGCCTACAATGAGCAGTTCTTC	CAWSVLAGAYNEQFF
TRBV20-1	few	NA	TRBJ1-5	TGCAGTGCTAGAGAAACCGGGACGGTCTGGCTCCAGCATTTT	CSARETGTVWLQHF
TRBV20-1	NA	NA	TRBJ1-2	TGCAGTGCTAGAGATCCGGGGGCGGATATTTATGGCTACACCTTC	CSARDPGADIYGYTF
TRBV20-1	few	NA	TRBJ2-7	TGCAGTGCTAGAGTTTCTAGTAGATACGAGCAGTACTTC	CSARVSSRYEQYF
TRBV6-1	NA	TRBD1	TRBJ2-5	TGTGCCAGCAGTACAACGGGACAGGGAGACGAGACCCAGTACTTC	CASSTTGQGDETQYF
TRBV20-1	few	NA	TRBJ1-2	TGCAGTGCTAGAGACGGTCTGGAAAATAACTATGGCTACACCTTC	CSARDGLENNYGYTF
TRBV5-4	NA	NA	TRBJ1-3	TGTGCCAGCAGCGGGGAGAGCTCTGGAAACACCATATATTTT	CASSGESSGNTIYF
TRBV20-1	NA	NA	TRBJ2-7	TGCAGTGCTTCACCCGGGCCGAGAAGGGGTGGGTACGAGCAGTACTTC	CSASPGPRRGGYEQYF
TRBV20-1	NA	TRBD2	TRBJ2-1	TGCAGTGCCTTTGAGCTACCGGGACTAGCGGGAAGAGAGGGCAATGAGCAGTTCTTC	CSAFELPGLAGREGNEQFF
TRBV5-1	NA	TRBD2	TRBJ2-5	TGCGCCAGCAGCTCTTACCGGACTAGCGGGATGGGGGAGACCCAGTACTTC	CASSSYRTSGMGETQYF
TRBV2	NA	NA	TRBJ1-2	TGTGCCAGCAGTGAAGTGGGCTATGGCTACACCTTC	CASSEVGYGYTF
TRBV11-2	few	TRBD2	TRBJ2-3	TGTGCCAGCAGCTGGGTTCGACTAGCGGAGGGGAGCACAGATACGCAGTATTTT	CASSWVRLAEGSTDTQYF
TRBV6-1	NA	NA	TRBJ2-7	TGTGCCAGCAGGCCGAGGTGGACCTACGAGCAGTACTTC	CASRPRWTYEQYF
TRBV29-1	few	NA	TRBJ2-1	TGCAGCGTTGAAGATCTAAAGAGAAATGAGCAGTTCTTC	CSVEDLKRNEQFF
TRBV29-1	NA	TRBD2	TRBJ2-1	TGCAGCGTTGAAGATGGGACTAGCGGGGCCCTAAGCTCCTACAATGAGCAGTTCTTC	CSVEDGTSGALSSYNEQFF
TRBV12-5	few	NA	TRBJ1-1	TGTGCTAGTGGTTTGGAGGGGCCCACTGAAGCTTTCTTT	CASGLEGPTEAFF
TRBV29-1	few	NA	TRBJ2-3	TGCAGCGCTGGAGCAGTTGGAAGCTTCACAGATACGCAGTATTTT	CSAGAVGSFTDTQYF
TRBV7-9	many	NA	TRBJ2-1	TGTGCCAGCAGAGGGGAGGCCAGAGGGAGCGTGGGTGAGCAGTTCTTC	CASRGEARGSVGEQFF